The T cell receptor beta chain described here comes from a study of CD8 T cells in Susac syndrome. The study, taken as a whole, reports: The study acknowledged a relatively small number of individuals in its TCR sequencing and HLA analysis.

A quantity of roughly 0.5 to 1 ug RNA underwent reverse transcription using random hexamers. The authors amplified TCR beta CDR3 across 54 Vbeta and 13 Jbeta using immunoSEQ multiplex PCR. Using its own MiXCR run on the immunoSEQ multiplex PCR reads, TCRdb lists one record per CDR3 protein. The sample includes some 160,000 distinct CDR3 sequences, about 90% of them seen just once. Controls comprised healthy donors matched for age and sex. The CDR3 runs to 13 residues. Trimming removed 7 bases from V and 6 bases from J, with 13 bases in between. Per the germline V gene, CDR1 is SNHLY and CDR2 is FYNNEI. A word on this clonotype: Its antigen is not identified.

The chain links TRBV2 to TRBJ2-1; perhaps TRBD2 as D (5 bases). What was sequenced was CD4+ T cells from PBMCs. This clonotype was obtained from a human donor in good health. CDR3 coding DNA: TGTGCCAGCACCCTCCGGGGTGGCAATGAGCAGTTCTTC. Translating gives CASTLRGGNEQFF.